Listed below are T cell receptor beta chains from one sample, sequenced in a study of blood T cell repertoires in COVID-19. Produced via immunoSEQ multiplex PCR; TCRdb's table is partial and in-frame only. Of about 220,000 clones in the sample, roughly 88% were seen once. Sequenced input: peripheral blood. The receptors were gathered from a man aged 40-49 years who had recovered from COVID-19. Each CDR3 is given with its conserved first and last residue. A D gene is named only where the DNA matches it firmly. Clone size is not always given. Where it is, it says once, few, many or a class for expanded clones.

>TRBJ2-7|TRBV5-4|few|TRBD1
TGTGCCAGCAGTACCGGGACAGGACCGTACGAGCAGTACTTC
CASSTGTGPYEQYF
>TRBJ2-5|TRBV7-2|.|TRBD1
TGTGCCAGCAGCTTACTGGGGACAGGGGTGGAGACCCAGTACTTC
CASSLLGTGVETQYF
>TRBJ1-6|TRBV12-3/TRBV12-4|.|.
TGTGCCAGCGTTCAGGGTGCAAGATCACCCCTCCACTTT
CASVQGARSPLHF
>TRBJ2-7|TRBV5-6|.|.
TGTGCCAGCAGCTTGGTTGGGCTTACCGGGCAGTACTTC
CASSLVGLTGQYF
>TRBJ1-1|TRBV5-5|.|.
TGTGCCAGCAGCCCTTCAGGGGACACTGAAGCTTTCTTT
CASSPSGDTEAFF
>TRBJ2-2|TRBV9|.|.
TGTGCCAGCAACTCTCCTTGGCGGGAGAACACCGGGGAGCTGTTTTTT
CASNSPWRENTGELFF
>TRBJ1-2|TRBV7-2|.|.
TGTGCCAGCAGCTTTGCCGAGGCTAACTATGGCTACACCTTC
CASSFAEANYGYTF
>TRBJ2-1|TRBV3-1/TRBV3-2|.|TRBD2
TGTGCCAGCAGCGTAAAAGGGGTCTCTAGCGGGAGGGCCCGGGATGAGCAGTTCTTC
CASSVKGVSSGRARDEQFF
>TRBJ2-1|TRBV11-3|.|.
TGTGCCAGCAGCCGAAGGGGTCAGGGTTTAACAACGAATGAGCAGTTCTTC
CASSRRGQGLTTNEQFF
>TRBJ1-3|TRBV29-1|.|TRBD1
TGCAGCGTTGACTTAGCGACAGGGACTGGAAACACCATATATTTT
CSVDLATGTGNTIYF
>TRBJ1-2|TRBV16|.|TRBD1
TGTGCCAGCAGCCCCACCCTCAGGGGGCTCTATGGCTACACCTTC
CASSPTLRGLYGYTF
>TRBJ2-1|TRBV28|.|.
TGTGCCAGCAGGGAGGGTCCCTCCTACAATGAGCAGTTCTTC
CASREGPSYNEQFF
>TRBJ1-1|TRBV10-1|.|TRBD1
TGCGCCAGCAGTGCAGGGGGCCTCCCCACTGAAGCTTTCTTT
CASSAGGLPTEAFF
>TRBJ2-1|TRBV19|.|.
TGTGCCAGTAGTACCCCCCGAAGCGGGTCTCTTACTAATGAGCAGTTCTTC
CASSTPRSGSLTNEQFF
>TRBJ2-1|TRBV14|.|.
TGTGCCAGCAGCCAAGTTAGGCAGGGTGAGCAGTTCTTC
CASSQVRQGEQFF
>TRBJ1-1|TRBV6-5|once|.
TGTGCCAGCAGGGTCATCAGGGACACTGAAGCTTTCTTT
CASRVIRDTEAFF
>TRBJ1-2|TRBV7-2|.|TRBD1
TGTGCCAGCAGCTTAGCGGGGCAGGGGGCAGGTGGCTACACCTTC
CASSLAGQGAGGYTF
>TRBJ2-7|TRBV30|.|TRBD1
TGTGCCTGGAGTATGCGGGACAGGTACCCTCCCGAGCAGTACTTC
CAWSMRDRYPPEQYF
>TRBJ2-3|TRBV10-2|.|TRBD2
TGCGCCAGTAAGGGACTAGCGGGCACAGATACGCAGTATTTT
CASKGLAGTDTQYF
>TRBJ2-3|TRBV27|.|TRBD1
TGTGCCAGCAGTATCGGGACAGCCATCCCGCAGTATTTT
CASSIGTAIPQYF
>TRBJ1-2|TRBV27|.|TRBD1
TGTGCCAGCAGTTTATCGATGCAGGGGGGATTCTATGGCTACACCTTC
CASSLSMQGGFYGYTF
>TRBJ1-1|TRBV6-5|.|.
TGTGCCAGCAGGGCCGACATTTGGGCGAACACTGAAGCTTTCTTT
CASRADIWANTEAFF
>TRBJ2-1|TRBV6-2/TRBV6-3|.|.
TGTGCCAGCAGTTACTTCGGGGTACCGTACAATGAGCAGTTCTTC
CASSYFGVPYNEQFF
>TRBJ2-5|TRBV3-1/TRBV3-2|.|TRBD2
TGTGCCAGCAGCCAGGGGACTAGCGGGGAGCAAGAGACCCAGTACTTC
CASSQGTSGEQETQYF
>TRBJ2-7|TRBV11-3|.|TRBD1
TGTGCCAGCAGCTTCGGACAGGGGGGTTACGAGCAGTACTTC
CASSFGQGGYEQYF
>TRBJ2-5|TRBV7-2|few|TRBD1
TGTGCCAGCAGCCCAGGGACAGTCTTATGGGGGGAGACCCAGTACTTC
CASSPGTVLWGETQYF
>TRBJ1-2|TRBV6-2/TRBV6-3|.|.
TGTGCCAGCAGTTACGTCGGCTATGGCTACACCTTC
CASSYVGYGYTF
>TRBJ2-1|TRBV6-4|.|TRBD2
TGTGCCAGCAGTGAGAGTGGTAGCGGGAGGGCCAGCAATGAGCAGTTCTTC
CASSESGSGRASNEQFF
>TRBJ2-3|TRBV5-5|medium-sized|.
TGTGCCAGCAGCTACAGGGACCCTAGCACAGATACGCAGTATTTT
CASSYRDPSTDTQYF
>TRBJ1-1|TRBV5-1|.|.
TGCGCCAGCAGCTTGGACCCTCGACAGACTGAAGCTTTCTTT
CASSLDPRQTEAFF
>TRBJ1-1|TRBV2|.|.
TGTGCCAGCAGTGAAGGGTCGGGTCTAACTGTGAACACTGAAGCTTTCTTT
CASSEGSGLTVNTEAFF
>TRBJ1-1|TRBV10-3|.|.
TGTGCCATCGGCCGGGGGGGAACTGAAGCTTTCTTT
CAIGRGGTEAFF
>TRBJ2-2|TRBV10-1|.|TRBD2
TGCGCCAGCAGTGGCTCATTCGCGGGAGGCACCGGGGAGCTGTTTTTT
CASSGSFAGGTGELFF
>TRBJ2-3|TRBV6-6|.|.
TGTGCCAGCAGTTACTATCAGGGCACAGATACGCAGTATTTT
CASSYYQGTDTQYF
>TRBJ2-7|TRBV10-3|once|.
TGTGCCATCAGTGGTAGGGGGGGCGACGAGCAGTACTTC
CAISGRGGDEQYF
>TRBJ2-1|TRBV18|.|TRBD2
TGTGCCAGCTCACCTTCCGGGCTAGCGGGTAATGAGCAGTTCTTC
CASSPSGLAGNEQFF
>TRBJ1-6|TRBV19|.|TRBD1
TGTGCCAGTAGCCGCCCGGGACAGGGGAATTCACCCCTCCACTTT
CASSRPGQGNSPLHF
>TRBJ2-1|TRBV25-1|once|.
TGTGCCAGCAGGGACGTTACAGGGATCGGTGAGCAGTTCTTC
CASRDVTGIGEQFF
>TRBJ1-5|TRBV5-1|.|.
TGCGCCAGCAGCTTGGCTGGGGCCCCCGGTCAGCCCCAGCATTTT
CASSLAGAPGQPQHF
>TRBJ1-1|TRBV5-4|.|.
TGTGCCAGCAGCACGGAAGGGGGCACTGAAGCTTTCTTT
CASSTEGGTEAFF
>TRBJ2-1|TRBV9|.|.
TGTGCCAGCAGCGTAGAGACAAATTACAATGAGCAGTTCTTC
CASSVETNYNEQFF
>TRBJ2-7|TRBV5-1|few|TRBD1
TGCGCCAGCAGCTCCTCACAGGGGGCCAGGGGCAACGAGCAGTACTTC
CASSSSQGARGNEQYF
>TRBJ1-1|TRBV6-2/TRBV6-3|.|TRBD1
TGTGCCAGCAGCAACAGGGGGCCCTACACTGAAGCTTTCTTT
CASSNRGPYTEAFF
>TRBJ2-1|TRBV19|.|TRBD2
TGTGCCAGTAGTGGAGCCTCGGGCGGGGGGGCCACTGAGCAGTTCTTC
CASSGASGGGATEQFF
>TRBJ2-3|TRBV5-4|.|.
TGTGCCAGCAGCTCCAACCCGACCAGAGGAGATACGCAGTATTTT
CASSSNPTRGDTQYF
>TRBJ1-5|TRBV2|.|.
TGTGCCAGCAGCGCACTTATGGACGCCAGGGGACATTTT
CASSALMDARGHF
>TRBJ1-1|TRBV6-1|once|.
TGTGCCAGCAGTGGGCGGTGGGGAGTCACTGAAGCTTTCTTT
CASSGRWGVTEAFF
>TRBJ2-3|TRBV11-3|.|TRBD2
TGTGCCAGCAGCTGGCAGGGACTAGCGGGGGGCGGGGATACGCAGTATTTT
CASSWQGLAGGGDTQYF
>TRBJ2-1|TRBV10-3|.|.
TGTGCCATCAGTGAGACAGACGCGCAGCAGTTCTTC
CAISETDAQQFF
>TRBJ2-5|TRBV11-2|once|TRBD2
TGTGCCAGCAGCTTAAGCGGGGGAAATCAAGAGACCCAGTACTTC
CASSLSGGNQETQYF
>TRBJ1-6|TRBV2|once|TRBD1
TGTGCCAGCAGTGAATTTGGGGACAGGAATTCACCCCTCCACTTT
CASSEFGDRNSPLHF
>TRBJ1-2|TRBV7-2|.|TRBD1
TGTGCCAGCAGGCTGGACAGGACCGAGGTGGGCGGCTACACCTTC
CASRLDRTEVGGYTF
>TRBJ1-2|TRBV4-3|few|.
TGCGCCAGCAGCCAAGATCTATGGGTCAGGGAACATGGCTACACCTTC
CASSQDLWVREHGYTF